The rows below give T cell receptor beta chains drawn from one sample of a study of shared clonotypes between healthy human individuals. The table came from immunoSEQ multiplex PCR; TCRdb's copy has only in-frame clones and leaves some out. The sample gives about half a million clones, roughly 80% of which show up once; roughly an eighth is in the top ten. The sequencing sample was made of PBMCs. These receptors came from a woman between 40 and 50 years old in good health. Some clones in this sample may be carry-over from other donors' samples. The CDR3 runs from the conserved cysteine through the conserved F or W. D genes are given only for firm matches. Clone size is not always given. Where it is, it says once, few, many or a class for expanded clones.

abundance: NA
v_gene: TRBV28
j_gene: TRBJ1-2
d_gene: TRBD1
CDR3aa: CASSLLTGGFGSGNYGYTF
CDR3nt: TGTGCCAGCAGTTTGTTGACAGGGGGTTTCGGATCGGGTAACTATGGCTACACCTTC

abundance: NA
v_gene: TRBV28
j_gene: TRBJ2-3
d_gene: NA
CDR3aa: CASSRDTSSTDTQYF
CDR3nt: TGTGCCAGCAGCAGGGACACCTCTAGCACAGATACGCAGTATTTT

abundance: NA
v_gene: TRBV27
j_gene: TRBJ2-6
d_gene: TRBD1
CDR3aa: CASSLFGTGFSGANVLTF
CDR3nt: TGTGCCAGCAGTTTATTCGGGACAGGGTTTTCTGGGGCCAACGTCCTGACTTTC

abundance: NA
v_gene: TRBV9
j_gene: TRBJ1-2
d_gene: NA
CDR3aa: CASTGGPPNYGYTF
CDR3nt: TGTGCCAGCACCGGGGGGCCGCCGAACTATGGCTACACCTTC

abundance: NA
v_gene: TRBV7-9
j_gene: TRBJ2-3
d_gene: TRBD2
CDR3aa: CASSLVGWREVTDTQYF
CDR3nt: TGTGCCAGCAGCTTAGTGGGTTGGCGGGAGGTCACAGATACGCAGTATTTT

abundance: NA
v_gene: TRBV5-1
j_gene: TRBJ2-7
d_gene: NA
CDR3aa: CASSLASTNEQYF
CDR3nt: TGCGCCAGCAGCTTGGCCAGTACCAACGAGCAGTACTTC

abundance: NA
v_gene: TRBV2
j_gene: TRBJ1-1
d_gene: NA
CDR3aa: CASKADMNTEAFF
CDR3nt: TGTGCCAGCAAGGCAGACATGAACACTGAAGCTTTCTTT

abundance: NA
v_gene: TRBV2
j_gene: TRBJ2-7
d_gene: TRBD2
CDR3aa: CARSTSGSLYEQYF
CDR3nt: TGTGCCAGGTCTACTAGCGGGAGTCTGTACGAGCAGTACTTC

abundance: NA
v_gene: TRBV19
j_gene: TRBJ2-3
d_gene: TRBD1
CDR3aa: CASSLRQGQTDTQYF
CDR3nt: TGTGCCAGTAGTCTCCGACAGGGACAAACAGATACGCAGTATTTT

abundance: once
v_gene: TRBV7-2
j_gene: TRBJ1-2
d_gene: NA
CDR3aa: CASSLAGAYGRGYTF
CDR3nt: TGTGCCAGCAGCTTAGCCGGAGCCTACGGTCGTGGCTACACCTTC

abundance: NA
v_gene: TRBV7-9
j_gene: TRBJ2-3
d_gene: TRBD1
CDR3aa: CASSGRTGGRTDTQYF
CDR3nt: TGTGCCAGCAGCGGAAGGACAGGGGGTCGCACAGATACGCAGTATTTT

abundance: once
v_gene: TRBV7-7
j_gene: TRBJ1-1
d_gene: TRBD1
CDR3aa: CASSLVKGAVGRANTEAFF
CDR3nt: TGTGCTAGCAGCTTAGTAAAGGGGGCGGTGGGCAGGGCGAACACTGAAGCTTTCTTT

abundance: few
v_gene: TRBV21-1
j_gene: TRBJ1-5
d_gene: NA
CDR3aa: CASSEQGAGQPQHF
CDR3nt: TGTGCCAGCAGCGAACAGGGGGCTGGTCAGCCCCAGCATTTT

abundance: NA
v_gene: TRBV30
j_gene: TRBJ2-5
d_gene: NA
CDR3aa: CAWSKGVETQYF
CDR3nt: TGTGCCTGGAGCAAGGGAGTGGAGACCCAGTACTTC

abundance: NA
v_gene: TRBV6-1
j_gene: TRBJ2-1
d_gene: TRBD2
CDR3aa: CASSELGGASGRNEQFF
CDR3nt: TGTGCCAGCAGTGAACTTGGGGGGGCTAGCGGGAGGAATGAGCAGTTCTTC

abundance: NA
v_gene: TRBV7-6
j_gene: TRBJ2-7
d_gene: TRBD2
CDR3aa: CASSAGPAGGPRIYEQYF
CDR3nt: TGTGCCAGCAGCGCAGGACCGGCGGGAGGGCCTCGTATCTACGAGCAGTACTTC

abundance: few
v_gene: TRBV21-1
j_gene: TRBJ2-5
d_gene: NA
CDR3aa: CASSKAFTYRETQYF
CDR3nt: TGTGCCAGCAGCAAAGCGTTCACTTACAGGGAGACCCAGTACTTC

abundance: NA
v_gene: TRBV4-1
j_gene: TRBJ2-7
d_gene: NA
CDR3aa: CASSQAGHSYEQYF
CDR3nt: TGCGCCAGCAGCCAAGCGGGACACTCCTACGAGCAGTACTTC

abundance: NA
v_gene: TRBV25-1
j_gene: TRBJ2-3
d_gene: TRBD1
CDR3aa: CASSEVDRVGTDTQYF
CDR3nt: TGTGCCAGCAGTGAGGTAGACAGGGTTGGCACAGATACGCAGTATTTT

abundance: NA
v_gene: TRBV30
j_gene: TRBJ2-4
d_gene: NA
CDR3aa: CAWSVGGIRNIQYF
CDR3nt: TGTGCCTGGAGTGTTGGCGGGATAAGGAACATTCAGTACTTC

abundance: NA
v_gene: TRBV5-1
j_gene: TRBJ2-7
d_gene: NA
CDR3aa: CASSLSATDSYEQYF
CDR3nt: TGCGCCAGCAGCTTGTCGGCCACCGATTCCTACGAGCAGTACTTC

abundance: NA
v_gene: TRBV7-3
j_gene: TRBJ2-1
d_gene: NA
CDR3aa: CASSLSYEAYNEQFF
CDR3nt: TGTGCCAGCAGCTTAAGCTACGAGGCCTACAATGAGCAGTTCTTC

abundance: NA
v_gene: TRBV28
j_gene: TRBJ2-5
d_gene: TRBD2
CDR3aa: CASSPVVAGGGETQYF
CDR3nt: TGTGCCAGCAGCCCCGTGGTAGCGGGAGGCGGTGAGACCCAGTACTTC

abundance: NA
v_gene: TRBV11-2
j_gene: TRBJ2-7
d_gene: NA
CDR3aa: CASSLVLPGEQYF
CDR3nt: TGTGCCAGCAGCTTAGTTCTTCCCGGCGAGCAGTACTTC

abundance: NA
v_gene: TRBV18
j_gene: TRBJ2-3
d_gene: TRBD1
CDR3aa: CASSPDRASDTQYF
CDR3nt: TGTGCCAGCTCACCAGACAGGGCCTCAGATACGCAGTATTTT

abundance: NA
v_gene: TRBV30
j_gene: TRBJ1-5
d_gene: NA
CDR3aa: CAWSVGVLGGEGDQPQHF
CDR3nt: TGTGCCTGGAGTGTAGGTGTGCTTGGAGGAGAGGGGGATCAGCCCCAGCATTTT

abundance: NA
v_gene: TRBV5-1
j_gene: TRBJ2-7
d_gene: NA
CDR3aa: CASSLSTQEPTVYF
CDR3nt: TGCGCCAGCAGCTTGTCCACCCAAGAACCGACGGTGTACTTC

abundance: NA
v_gene: TRBV4-1
j_gene: TRBJ1-2
d_gene: TRBD1
CDR3aa: CASSQSRDSSYGYTF
CDR3nt: TGCGCCAGCAGCCAATCCCGGGACAGCTCATATGGCTACACCTTC